The next 9 T cell receptor beta chains were all read from a single sample in a study of blood T cell repertoires in COVID-19. The method was immunoSEQ multiplex PCR; TCRdb's version includes in-frame clones alone and lacks a portion of them. The sample has 130,000 to 150,000 clones, 65% to 85% seen once. Source material: peripheral blood. The receptors stem from a woman aged 60 to 75 with acute or convalescent COVID-19.

The rearrangement links TRBV7-9 to TRBJ1-1, with no clear D. The CDR3 has 17 residues. Trimming shortened V by 10 bases and J by 0 bases, and 24 bases separated the two germline ends. Per germline, CDR1 SEHNR and CDR2 FQNEAQ (reference sequence). The chain's CDR3 is CAIRGSDRGRMNTEAFF. Here the CDR3 DNA reads TGTGCCATCCGCGGGTCGGACCGCGGGAGGATGAACACTGAAGCTTTCTTT.

The chain joins TRBV4-1 to TRBJ1-1; perhaps TRBD1 as D (5 bases). Looked up from germline, CDR1 is MGHRA and CDR2 is YSYEKL. CDR3 length: 14 residues. V dropped 4 bases and J dropped 1 base, with 10 bases sitting between them. CDR3 nucleotides: TGCGCCAGCAGCCTTGTTGACAGGAACACTGAAGCTTTCTTT. Its protein is CASSLVDRNTEAFF.

The CDR3 region is CSAGTEFGRQFF. CDR3 bases: TGCAGCGCCGGGACAGAATTCGGTCGGCAGTTCTTC. The chain couples TRBV29-1 to TRBJ2-1; 7 bases align to TRBD1. Germline-derived CDR1 and CDR2 are SQVTM and ANQGSEA. This CDR3 has 12 residues. V shed 7 bases and J 12 bases; nucleotides not matched to a gene: 12.

The V gene is TRBV27, the J gene TRBJ2-7, with 8 bases aligning to TRBD2. This CDR3 is built from 16 residues. Germline values: CDR1 MNHEY, CDR2 SMNVEV (reference sequence). V was pared by 6 bases and J by 3 bases, with 13 bases of the junction left unmatched. The CDR3 bases are TGTGCCAGCAGCTTCTCCCCGGATAGCGGGAACTACGAGCAGTACTTC. It yields the protein CASSFSPDSGNYEQYF.

The V call is TRBV7-9, the J call TRBJ2-1; D remains ambiguous. The length of the CDR3 is 16 residues. The germline CDR1 and CDR2 sequences are SEHNR and FQNEAQ (reference sequence). V lost 7 bases and J 1 base, leaving 17 bases between the germline ends. CDR3 in DNA: TGTGCCAGCACCCCTTTCAGTGGTGTTTCCTACAATGAGCAGTTCTTC. Its protein product is CASTPFSGVSYNEQFF.

The V gene is TRBV30, the J gene TRBJ2-3; the D gene is possibly TRBD1 (5 bases). This CDR3 has 12 amino acids. Germline V CDR1 and CDR2: GTSNPN, SVGIG (reference sequence). Trimming pared 0 bases from V and 4 bases from J, leaving 5 bases between. The CDR3 reads CAWSVGADTQYF. The CDR3 DNA follows: TGTGCCTGGAGTGTAGGGGCAGATACGCAGTATTTT.

V is TRBV3-1 (or the pseudogene TRBV3-2) and J is TRBJ1-3; 8 nucleotides match TRBD1. The CDR3 is 16 residues long. The germline gives CDR1 LGHDT, CDR2 YNNKEL (reference sequence). J lost 2 bases, V lost 4 bases, and 7 bases had no gene match. In DNA form, the CDR3 reads TGTGCCAGCAGCCGCTCTCTGACAGGGGCTGGAAACACCATATATTTT. Protein: CASSRSLTGAGNTIYF.

This chain joins TRBV5-1 and TRBJ2-3; 9 nucleotides match TRBD1. The CDR3 sequence is 16 residues long. V dropped 2 bases and J dropped 2; count of bases not matched to a gene: 6. CDR1 is SGHRS, CDR2 YFSETQ, per germline. CDR3 sequence (DNA): TGCGCCAGCAGCTTCGACAGGGGGAGTATCACAGATACGCAGTATTTT. It translates to CASSFDRGSITDTQYF.

V gene TRBV19 combines with J gene TRBJ1-1, with D possibly TRBD1 on 6 matching bases. The CDR3 totals 12 residues. V was clipped by 3 bases and J by 8 bases, with 10 bases between them. Germline values: CDR1 LNHDA, CDR2 SQIVND (reference sequence). The CDR3 region is CASSIRGREAFF. The CDR3 coding sequence is TGTGCCAGTAGTATCAGGGGTAGGGAAGCTTTCTTT. The variable domain in full, completed from reference TRBV19 and TRBJ1-1, reads DGGITQSPKYLFRKEGQNVTLSCEQNLNHDAMYWYRQDPGQGLRLIYYSQIVNDFQKGDIAEGYSVSREKKESFPLTVTSAQKNPTAFYLCASSIRGREAFFGQGTRLTVV.